This TCR beta chain was sequenced for a study of blood T cell repertoires in COVID-19. Data came from immunoSEQ multiplex PCR; TCRdb stores just in-frame clones and leaves some out. The sample has roughly 170,000 clones, under 85% seen once; the top ten hold 6% to 8.5%. The CDR3 consists of 15 residues. From germline, CDR1 is SEHNR and CDR2 FQNEAQ (reference sequence). With V trimmed by 3 bases and J by 6 bases, 7 bases remained unmatched. The receptor comes from a human donor in a cohort sampled during active COVID-19. Source material: peripheral blood. This chain uses TRBV7-9 with TRBJ1-1, with 10 bases aligning to TRBD1. The CDR3, as DNA: TGTGCCAGCAGCTTCCCAAAGGGACAGGGGTCTGAAGCTTTCTTT. As protein: CASSFPKGQGSEAFF.